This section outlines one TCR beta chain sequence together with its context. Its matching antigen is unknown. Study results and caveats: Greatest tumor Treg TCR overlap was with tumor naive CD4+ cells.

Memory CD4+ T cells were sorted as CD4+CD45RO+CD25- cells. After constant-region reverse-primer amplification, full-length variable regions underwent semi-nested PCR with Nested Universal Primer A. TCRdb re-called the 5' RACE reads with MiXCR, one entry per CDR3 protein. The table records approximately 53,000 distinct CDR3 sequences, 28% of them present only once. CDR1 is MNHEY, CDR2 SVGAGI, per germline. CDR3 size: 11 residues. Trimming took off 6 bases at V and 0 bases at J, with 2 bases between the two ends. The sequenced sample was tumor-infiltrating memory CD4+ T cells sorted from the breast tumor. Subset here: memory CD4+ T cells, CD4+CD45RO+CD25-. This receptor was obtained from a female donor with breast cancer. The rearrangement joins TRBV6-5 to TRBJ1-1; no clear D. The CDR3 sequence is CASRMNTEAFF. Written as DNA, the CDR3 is TGTGCCAGCAGGATGAACACTGAAGCTTTCTTT.